This TCR beta chain was captured by sequencing in a study of control samples from healthy donors and cancer patients. The CDR3 contains 13 residues. CDR1 and CDR2 from the germline V gene are LGHDT and YNNKEL (reference sequence). Trimming removed 8 bases from V and 5 bases from J, with 13 bases in between. The repertoire was sequenced with immunoSEQ multiplex PCR; TCRdb's copy has only in-frame clones and lacks some. The listing records about 190,000 clones. The TCR sequence derives from a woman in her twenties or thirties in good health. Sequencing used blood. The chain joins TRBV3-1 (or the pseudogene TRBV3-2) to TRBJ2-1; D remains ambiguous. CDR3 sequence (DNA): TGTGCCAGCTCACGTACGGTCGACAATGAGCAGTTCTTC. Encoded protein: CASSRTVDNEQFF.